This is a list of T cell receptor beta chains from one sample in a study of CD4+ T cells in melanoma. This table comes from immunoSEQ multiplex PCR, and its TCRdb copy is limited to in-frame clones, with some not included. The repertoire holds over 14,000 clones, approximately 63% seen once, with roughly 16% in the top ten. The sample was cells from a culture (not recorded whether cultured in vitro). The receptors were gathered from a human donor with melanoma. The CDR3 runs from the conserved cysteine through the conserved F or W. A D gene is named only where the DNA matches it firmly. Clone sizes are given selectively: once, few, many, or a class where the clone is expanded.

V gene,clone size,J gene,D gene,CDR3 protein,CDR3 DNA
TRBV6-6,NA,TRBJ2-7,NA,CASRGLGQGLDEQYF,TGTGCCAGCAGAGGTCTCGGGCAGGGTCTCGACGAGCAGTACTTC
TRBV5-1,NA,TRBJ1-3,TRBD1,CASSGTGDQPGNTIYF,TGCGCCAGCAGCGGAACAGGGGACCAGCCTGGAAACACCATATATTTT
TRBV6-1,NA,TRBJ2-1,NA,CASRPMGNEQFF,TGTGCCAGCAGACCCATGGGGAATGAGCAGTTCTTC
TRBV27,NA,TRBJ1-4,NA,CASRPLIHGVKKLFF,TGTGCCAGCAGACCCTTAATACACGGGGTCAAAAAACTGTTTTTT
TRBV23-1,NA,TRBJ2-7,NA,CASRPDAGSSYEQYF,TGCGCCAGCCGACCGGATGCGGGCAGCTCCTACGAGCAGTACTTC
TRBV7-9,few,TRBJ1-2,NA,CASSLVGEAGYTF,TGTGCCAGCAGCTTAGTGGGGGAGGCTGGCTACACCTTC
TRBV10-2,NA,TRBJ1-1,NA,CASRRDYQNTEAFF,TGCGCCAGCCGGAGGGACTACCAGAACACTGAAGCTTTCTTT
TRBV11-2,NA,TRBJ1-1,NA,CASRASMNTEAFF,TGTGCCAGCAGGGCTTCCATGAACACTGAAGCTTTCTTT
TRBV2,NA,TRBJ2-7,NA,CATNYAGEQYF,TGTGCCACCAATTACGCCGGGGAGCAGTACTTC
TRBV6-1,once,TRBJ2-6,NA,CASSEQASSGANVLTF,TGTGCCAGCAGTGAACAGGCCAGCTCTGGGGCCAACGTCCTGACTTTC
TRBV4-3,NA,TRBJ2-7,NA,CASSQDRTQPFYEQYF,TGCGCCAGCAGCCAAGATCGGACCCAGCCTTTCTACGAGCAGTACTTC
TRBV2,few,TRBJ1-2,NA,CASRETGLYGYTF,TGTGCCAGCAGAGAGACAGGCCTCTATGGCTACACCTTC
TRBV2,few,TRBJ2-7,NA,CAASSLRSYEQYF,TGTGCCGCCAGTTCCCTCCGCTCCTACGAGCAGTACTTC
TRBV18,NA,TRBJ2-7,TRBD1,CASSRTGGYEQYF,TGTGCCAGCTCCCGGACAGGGGGCTACGAGCAGTACTTC
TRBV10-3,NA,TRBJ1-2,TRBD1,CAISELTRDRAYGYTF,TGTGCCATCAGTGAGTTAACCCGGGACAGGGCCTATGGCTACACCTTC
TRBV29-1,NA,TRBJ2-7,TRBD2,CSVRGLAGLEMGQYF,TGCAGCGTTCGAGGACTAGCGGGGTTGGAAATGGGGCAGTACTTC
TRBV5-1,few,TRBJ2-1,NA,CASSLIGGAVHEQFF,TGCGCCAGCAGCTTAATAGGGGGGGCCGTCCATGAGCAGTTCTTC
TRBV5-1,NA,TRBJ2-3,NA,CASSLGPSGPGDTQYF,TGCGCCAGCAGCTTGGGCCCGAGCGGACCCGGGGATACGCAGTATTTT
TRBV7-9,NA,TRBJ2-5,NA,CASSRQPYKETQYF,TGTGCCAGCAGCCGACAGCCCTATAAAGAGACCCAGTACTTC
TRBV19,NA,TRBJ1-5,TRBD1,CASSPWGSRGNQPQHF,TGTGCCAGTAGTCCCTGGGGGAGCAGGGGGAATCAGCCCCAGCATTTT